This T cell receptor (beta chain) comes out of a study of cytomegalovirus exposure and HLA in healthy donors. For the study at large: Roughly 86 million unique TCRs from HLA-typed donors made up an early data release. General study findings and limits: Highest at DRB1 and lowest at HLA-C, TCR association rates differed among HLA loci in a later analysis.

Germline values: CDR1 WNHNN, CDR2 SYGVQD (reference sequence). The V end was cut by 2 bases, the J end by 4 bases, with 6 bases between. The CDR3 has 13 residues. In the PCR, 60 Vbeta and 13 Jbeta primers were used. Sequencing used immunoSEQ multiplex PCR; TCRdb keeps in-frame clones, though not all of them. The sample carries 100,000 or so clones, roughly three fifths recorded once. This clone was picked up one time. As yet, its antigen is unknown. The receptor was isolated from a man aged 25 to 40 in good health and CMV-seropositive. This chain links TRBV10-1 with TRBJ1-3; D gene ambiguous. Sequenced: PBMCs. CDR3 region: CASSETRGNTIYF. The CDR3 DNA is TGCGCCAGCAGTGAGACCAGGGGAAACACCATATATTTT.